What follows is one TCR beta chain and its context. Sequencing used immunoSEQ multiplex PCR; TCRdb keeps in-frame clones, though not all of them. The sample has 150,000 to 200,000 clones, around 90% seen once. The sample comes from a study of control samples from healthy donors and cancer patients. This sequence originates from a man younger than 45 in good health. Input material: blood.

CDR3 protein: CASRRPGVGDTGELFF. For the CDR3, the DNA is TGTGCCAGCAGGCGACCGGGAGTGGGGGACACCGGGGAGCTGTTTTTT. The chain links TRBV28 to TRBJ2-2; TRBD2 is a possible D gene (6 bases). In germline, CDR1 is MDHEN, CDR2 SYDVKM. Trimming shortened V by 6 bases and J by 3 bases, and 17 bases separated the two germline ends. This CDR3 has 16 residues.